This paragraph covers one TCR beta chain sequence. Its antigen is unidentified. Germline lookup yields CDR1 MNHNS and CDR2 SASEGT. V lost 5 bases and J 7 bases, leaving 21 bases between the germline ends. The CDR3 extends over 16 amino acids. The source material, RNA transcripts, was used to amplify TCR beta CDR3 regions. Primed by the HTBI set, a first-round RT-PCR was run on the TCR CDR3. TCRdb reanalysed the multiplex PCR reads using MiXCR and keeps one entry per CDR3 protein. The sample carries approximately 46,000 distinct CDR3 sequences, approximately 50% recorded once. This sample stems from a study of T cells in Graves' hyperthyroidism and ophthalmopathy. General study points: The model anticipated ophthalmopathy a median approximately six months pre-onset. Most thyroid-expanded clonotypes above 0.001 were also found in blood.

Stable disease denoted Graves' hyperthyroidism without ophthalmopathy progression within 18 months. This receptor was obtained from a woman aged 45-60 years with Graves' hyperthyroidism. Source material: peripheral blood or thyroid tissue (not recorded which). V usage is TRBV6-1 and J usage is TRBJ2-1; D is possibly TRBD1 or TRBD2 (5 bases each). The CDR3 DNA is TGTGCCAGCAGTCTTAGAGGGGTTATCTCGGTGAATGAGCAGTTCTTC. This translates into CASSLRGVISVNEQFF.